A selection of T cell receptor beta chains follows, all from one sample in a study of cytomegalovirus exposure and HLA in healthy donors. Using immunoSEQ multiplex PCR, the repertoire was profiled, and TCRdb retains in-frame clones only, with some absent. The sample has under 140,000 clones, around four fifths seen once. Sequencing was done on a sample of PBMCs. The receptors here all came from a woman in her sixties in good health and CMV-seropositive. Each CDR3 is given with its conserved first and last residue. Each record gives: CDR3 protein, V gene, clone size. A clone size is listed for some rows: how often the clone was seen (once, few, many), or a class if it is expanded.

CDR3: CASSVGEVASYEQYF
V: TRBV9
size: -

CDR3: CASSWAGRSNEQFF
V: TRBV6-5
size: few

CDR3: CASSSQGLGNQPQHF
V: TRBV7-9
size: -

CDR3: CAISGRQGGNEKLLF
V: TRBV10-3
size: -

CDR3: CASSERTSGFSYEQYF
V: TRBV13
size: few

CDR3: CASSLEDTGYGYTF
V: TRBV5-1
size: once

CDR3: CASSRETTGLGGYTF
V: TRBV7-9
size: once

CDR3: CASSTGEFNEKLFF
V: TRBV19
size: few

CDR3: CASSSTGTGVEQYF
V: TRBV5-1
size: -

CDR3: CASSAQGRTDTQYF
V: TRBV5-1
size: -

CDR3: CASTPRGVRDTGELFF
V: TRBV7-6
size: once